The 27 T cell receptor beta chains reported below all come from one sample, sequenced in a study of radiotherapy plus CTLA-4 blockade in lung cancer. Here immunoSEQ multiplex PCR was the method, and the copy in TCRdb shows in-frame clones only, minus some. The sample holds approximately 97,000 clones, around four fifths seen once. Specimen: peripheral blood, collected from a patient treated with radiotherapy plus ipilimumab. All receptors come from a human donor with non-small cell lung cancer who had stable disease on radiotherapy plus ipilimumab.

CDR3 sequence: CAWSEQGNEQFF. CDR3 in DNA: TGTGCCTGGAGTGAACAGGGCAATGAGCAGTTCTTC. The V call is TRBV30, the J call TRBJ2-1, with D maybe TRBD1 (6 bases). Germline lookup yields CDR1 GTSNPN and CDR2 SVGIG (reference sequence). CDR3 length: 12 amino acids. V was clipped by 1 base and J by 6 bases, with 7 bases between them.

The genes are TRBV27 and TRBJ2-7; D is possibly TRBD2 (5 bases). The V end was cut by 2 bases, the J end by 1 base, with 6 bases between. CDR3 length: 13 amino acids. Germline lookup yields CDR1 MNHEY and CDR2 SMNVEV (reference sequence). The CDR3 nucleotides are TGTGCCAGCAGTTTAAGGACTTCCTACGAGCAGTACTTC. Its protein product is CASSLRTSYEQYF.

The CDR3 loop is CSVELVAAQETQYF. The CDR3 DNA is TGCAGCGTTGAACTGGTAGCGGCACAAGAGACCCAGTACTTC. This chain joins TRBV29-1 and TRBJ2-5, with D perhaps TRBD2 (6 bases). V dropped 2 bases and J dropped 2 bases, with 12 bases sitting between them. The CDR3 contains 14 residues. The germline V gene encodes CDR1 SQVTM and CDR2 ANQGSEA.

The rearrangement uses TRBV6-5 and TRBJ2-7; D could derive from TRBD1 or TRBD2 (6 bases each). V gave up 2 bases and J gave up 0 bases, with 14 bases separating them. There are 16 residues in the CDR3. Germline V gives CDR1 MNHEY, CDR2 SVGAGI. The CDR3: CASSYQAWGASYEQYF. The CDR3 DNA follows: TGTGCCAGCAGTTACCAGGCTTGGGGGGCCTCCTACGAGCAGTACTTC.

The gene calls are TRBV7-9 and TRBJ2-3; either TRBD1 or TRBD2 may fit D (5 bases each). V was trimmed by 5 bases and J by 1 base, leaving 13 bases between them. From germline, CDR1 is SEHNR and CDR2 FQNEAQ (reference sequence). The CDR3 is 15 amino acids. In DNA, the CDR3 is TGTGCCAGCAGCCCGGGACCAGGCCGCACAGATACGCAGTATTTT. Encoded protein: CASSPGPGRTDTQYF.

This chain joins TRBV18 and TRBJ2-7; possible D gene TRBD1, 7 bases. Trimming cost V 5 bases and J 6 bases, with 14 bases left between them. CDR1 and CDR2 from the germline V gene are KGHSH and LQKENI. The CDR3 has 13 residues. The CDR3 region has the DNA TGTGCCAGCTCAGGCGGGACAGTCGGCGAGCAGTACTTC. It codes for CASSGGTVGEQYF.

This clone was observed a single time. The limits of the CDR3 on the DNA are not certain, so only TCRdb's listed CDR3 is given. The chain combines TRBV27 with TRBJ2-2; TRBD2, the table's D call, was not compared with the DNA. Germline values: CDR1 MNHEY, CDR2 SMNVEV (reference sequence). The CDR3 region is 16 residues in length, termini included. The CDR3 spells CASSFRFGGGAGELFF.

The rearrangement joins TRBV9 to TRBJ1-1, with D possibly being TRBD1 (5 bases). Germline V lookup: CDR1 SGDLS, CDR2 YYNGEE. This CDR3 contains 14 residues. V was shortened by 4 bases and J by 0 bases, with 10 bases between the two germline ends. The chain's CDR3 is CASSKRGMNTEAFF. CDR3 DNA: TGTGCCAGCAGCAAGAGGGGAATGAACACTGAAGCTTTCTTT.

The chain couples TRBV5-1 to TRBJ2-1, with 7 nucleotides matching TRBD2. Germline CDR1 SGHRS, CDR2 YFSETQ. CDR3 size: 14 residues. V lost 5 bases and J lost 6; bases outside the gene matches: 8. CDR3 in DNA: TGCGCCAGCAGACAGCAGGGAGGGTCCAATGAGCAGTTCTTC. Amino acids: CASRQQGGSNEQFF. The whole variable domain, remainder taken from reference TRBV5-1 and TRBJ2-1, is KAGVTQTPRYLIKTRGQQVTLSCSPISGHRSVSWYQQTPGQGLQFLFEYFSETQRNKGNFPGRFSGRQFSNSRSEMNVSTLELGDSALYLCASRQQGGSNEQFFGPGTRLTVL.

The chain has TRBV28 and TRBJ1-4, with TRBD1 as a possible D gene (6 bases). Germline values: CDR1 MDHEN, CDR2 SYDVKM. V lost 1 base and J 7 bases, leaving 13 bases between the germline ends. The CDR3 is made up of 15 amino acids. The CDR3 DNA follows: TGTGCCAGCAGTTTATACGGGGGGCGGGTTGAAAAACTGTTTTTT. This sequence encodes CASSLYGGRVEKLFF.

CDR3 region: CASSFPGGTQYF. The CDR3, as DNA: TGTGCCAGCAGTTTTCCCGGAGGTACGCAGTATTTT. The chain is built from TRBV27 and TRBJ2-3, with a possible D match to TRBD2 (5 bases). With 3 bases removed from V and 8 bases from J, the gap between germline ends came to 9 bases. The CDR3 spans 12 residues. Germline CDR1 is MNHEY and CDR2 is SMNVEV (reference sequence).

The chain couples TRBV29-1 to TRBJ1-1; 10 bases are a match to TRBD1. Per germline, CDR1 SQVTM and CDR2 ANQGSEA. This CDR3 has 12 amino acids. The CDR3 here is CRDRGMNTEAFF. CDR3 in DNA: TGCAGGGACAGGGGGATGAACACTGAAGCTTTCTTT.

The chain carries TRBV19 and TRBJ1-5; D unclear. The CDR3 length is 15 residues. Trimming removed 11 bases from V and 0 bases from J, with 17 bases in between. CDR1 and CDR2 (germline): LNHDA, SQIVND (reference sequence). Here the CDR3 reads CASSSQGVSNQPQHF. The CDR3 region has the DNA TGTGCCTCCTCTAGCCAAGGCGTTAGCAATCAGCCCCAGCATTTT.

The table lists this clone with a few counts. The rearrangement joins TRBV28 to TRBJ2-7; tentatively, D is TRBD2 (5 bases). This CDR3 spans 15 amino acids. CDR1 and CDR2 (germline): MDHEN, SYDVKM. The ends were cut back, 4 bases at V and 1 base at J, with 14 bases in the middle. The CDR3 spells CASSSPKRASYEQYF. CDR3 nucleotide sequence: TGTGCCAGCAGTTCCCCTAAGAGGGCTTCCTACGAGCAGTACTTC.

This chain uses TRBV4-1 with TRBJ2-3; 7 bases are shared with TRBD1. The CDR3 has 15 residues. Trimming cost V 1 base and J 6 bases; bases outside gene matches: 7. From germline, CDR1 is MGHRA and CDR2 YSYEKL. The CDR3 loop is CASSQGQGPGDTQYF. CDR3 nucleotides: TGCGCCAGCAGCCAAGGACAGGGCCCGGGGGATACGCAGTATTTT.

The chain carries TRBV4-2 and TRBJ2-2; 12 nucleotides agree with TRBD2. The CDR3 covers 17 residues. In germline, CDR1 is LGHNA, CDR2 YNFKEQ. V shed 1 base and J 3 bases; nucleotides not matched to a gene: 3. The CDR3 region is CASSQGSSGRDTGELFF. DNA for the CDR3: TGTGCCAGCAGCCAAGGCTCTAGCGGGAGGGACACCGGGGAGCTGTTTTTT.

The chain recombines TRBV5-1 with TRBJ1-2, with D maybe TRBD1 (5 bases). This CDR3 region has 15 residues. V shed 2 bases and J shed 8 bases, with 19 bases lying between them. CDR1 and CDR2 (germline): SGHRS, YFSETQ. The CDR3 DNA follows: TGCGCCAGCAGCTTCACTGCAGGGAGACAAGAAGGCTACACCTTC. Encoded protein: CASSFTAGRQEGYTF.

The CDR3 loop reads CSVVGTSGSVSTDTQYF. The CDR3 DNA follows: TGCAGCGTTGTAGGGACTAGCGGGAGTGTAAGCACAGATACGCAGTATTTT. V and J are TRBV29-1 and TRBJ2-3, with 14 bases matching TRBD2. The CDR3 totals 17 residues. Trimming took 4 bases from V and 0 from J; bases not matched to a gene: 6. Germline-derived CDR1 and CDR2 are SQVTM and ANQGSEA.

This clone was found once. The chain links TRBV27 to TRBJ2-3; 7 bases map to TRBD2. The junction had 14 bases not matched to a gene; V was cut back by 5 bases and J by 0 bases. The germline gives CDR1 MNHEY, CDR2 SMNVEV (reference sequence). The CDR3 runs to 18 residues. CDR3 sequence (DNA): TGTGCCAGCAGTCACGGACTAGACGAAAGGGCTAGCACAGATACGCAGTATTTT. Translating it yields CASSHGLDERASTDTQYF.

J is TRBJ1-2 and V is TRBV14; TRBD1 might be the D (5 bases). Per the germline V gene, CDR1 is SGHDN and CDR2 is FVKESK. Trimming shortened V by 2 bases and J by 4 bases, and 8 bases separated the two germline ends. CDR3 length equals 13 residues. The CDR3 DNA reads as TGTGCCAGCAGCCAACAAGGGGCCTATGGCTACACCTTC. Amino acids: CASSQQGAYGYTF.

This clone was recorded only once. The genes are TRBV10-2 and TRBJ2-7, with 9 bases matching TRBD2. Looked up from germline, CDR1 is WSHSY and CDR2 is SAAADI. Unmatched junction bases numbered 13, after V lost 0 bases and J lost 4 bases. The CDR3 runs 18 residues. The CDR3 sequence: CASSESQREALPRYEQYF. In nucleotides, the CDR3 is TGCGCCAGCAGTGAGTCCCAGCGGGAGGCCCTACCGCGTTACGAGCAGTACTTC.

The CDR3 DNA sequence: TGTGCCAGCAGGGACCGGGACAGGGTCCACGAGCAGTACTTC. This gives the protein CASRDRDRVHEQYF. The rearrangement links TRBV27 to TRBJ2-7; 9 bases fit TRBD1. Per germline, CDR1 MNHEY and CDR2 SMNVEV (reference sequence). The junction had 8 bases not matched to a gene; V was cut back by 6 bases and J by 5 bases. The CDR3 is made up of 14 amino acids.

The chain is built from TRBV11-2 and TRBJ2-5; 16 nucleotides line up with TRBD2. In germline, CDR1 is SGHAT, CDR2 FQNNGV. The CDR3 consists of 17 residues. Trimming took 3 bases from V and 1 from J; bases not matched to a gene: 2. CDR3 amino acids: CASSLGLAGGSQETQYF. DNA for the CDR3: TGTGCCAGCAGCTTGGGACTAGCGGGAGGGTCCCAAGAGACCCAGTACTTC.

The chain is built from TRBV5-1 and TRBJ1-1; D uncertain. Per germline, CDR1 SGHRS and CDR2 YFSETQ. This CDR3 is built from 13 residues. V was cut by 0 bases and J by 1 base, with 4 bases left in between. The DNA of the CDR3 is TGCGCCAGCAGCTTGGAGCAGAACACTGAAGCTTTCTTT. This gives the protein CASSLEQNTEAFF.

V gene TRBV30 combines with J gene TRBJ1-3, with 7 bases fitting TRBD1. V shed 3 bases, J shed 4 bases, and the junction held 6 bases outside the gene matches. There are 14 residues in the CDR3. Germline CDR1 GTSNPN, CDR2 SVGIG (reference sequence). CDR3 sequence: CAWRTRGGGNTIYF. The CDR3 coding sequence is TGTGCCTGGAGGACCAGGGGGGGCGGAAACACCATATATTTT.

The chain recombines TRBV30 with TRBJ2-7, with a tentative D call TRBD2 (6 bases). Germline lookup yields CDR1 GTSNPN and CDR2 SVGIG (reference sequence). This CDR3 contains 12 residues. The CDR3 DNA follows: TGTAGTCTAGCGATCGGGTCCTACGAGCAGTACTTC. Translating gives CSLAIGSYEQYF.

In DNA form, the CDR3 reads TGTGCCAGCAGTTCGGAAACCGCAGGGGGGAATACGCAGTATTTT. Translating gives CASSSETAGGNTQYF. The chain uses TRBV6-5 and TRBJ2-3, with a tentative D call TRBD1 (7 bases). The CDR3 runs to 15 residues. The V end was cut by 4 bases, the J end by 7 bases, with 18 bases between. CDR1 is MNHEY, CDR2 SVGAGI, per germline.